This T cell receptor beta chain appears in the sequencing data of a study of T cell responses to AZD1222 COVID-19 vaccine. Whole-study results and caveats: Among those given AZD1222, only five to seven were seropositive at baseline. Reportedly, nearly half the spike-specific TCRs target unmutated variant regions. Donor demographics were predominantly white British with a female majority; clonal diversity may be underestimated.

Sequencing was performed with immunoSEQ multiplex PCR; in TCRdb, only in-frame clones are kept and a portion is missing. Of tens of thousands of clones in the sample, 88% were seen once. V lost 1 base and J 0 bases, leaving 6 bases between the germline ends. The germline CDR1 and CDR2 sequences are SGHAT and FQNNGV. CDR3 size: 14 residues. On this clone itself: Its target is not known.

Sequenced here: peripheral blood, sampled 28 days after the second AZD1222 dose. This sequence was found in an adult who received the AZD1222 COVID-19 vaccine. The V gene is TRBV11-2, the J gene TRBJ1-1; D is uncertain. Here the CDR3 reads CASSLVLLNTEAFF. The CDR3 bases are TGTGCCAGCAGCTTAGTTCTCCTGAACACTGAAGCTTTCTTT.